Listed here are 10 T cell receptor beta chains from one sample, sequenced in a study of blood T cell repertoires in COVID-19. Clones were sequenced by immunoSEQ multiplex PCR, and TCRdb holds only the in-frame ones, with some missing. The sample comprises 50,000 or so clones, roughly 86% of which are singletons, and roughly 2.1% rests with the top ten. Material for sequencing was peripheral blood. These receptors originate from a woman aged 55-70 years with acute or convalescent COVID-19.

A remark on this clone: One end of the junction fails to match germline, which may point to a read error. Other DNA sequences within the sample encode an identical CDR3. V is TRBV2 and J is TRBJ2-6; 10 nucleotides line up with TRBD1. The CDR3 length is 16 residues. Per germline, CDR1 SNHLY and CDR2 FYNNEI. CDR3 sequence reads: CASRAGTGVGANVLTF. CDR3 DNA: TGTGCTAGCAGGGCCGGGACAGGGGTTGGGGCCAACGTCCTGACTTTC. Based on the CDR3 plus reference TRBV2 and TRBJ2-6, the full variable domain is EPEVTQTPSHQVTQMGQEVILRCVPISNHLYFYWYRQILGQKVEFLVSFYNNEISEKSEIFDDQFSVERPDGSNFTLKIRSTKLEDSAMYFCASRAGTGVGANVLTFGAGSRLTVL.

The count of this clone is one. This chain links TRBV6-5 with TRBJ2-5; D may be TRBD1 (5 bases). Looked up from germline, CDR1 is MNHEY and CDR2 is SVGAGI. The CDR3 has 14 residues. Deletions cut 10 bases from V and 7 bases from J, with 22 bases between. CDR3 amino acids: CATKSRGVSGTQYF. CDR3 DNA: TGTGCCACCAAGAGTAGGGGCGTTTCTGGGACCCAGTACTTC.

This rearrangement joins TRBV30 to TRBJ2-3; 11 bases are shared with TRBD2. The CDR3 length is 17 residues. V shed 0 bases and J 2 bases; nucleotides not matched to a gene: 7. CDR1 and CDR2 (germline): GTSNPN, SVGIG (reference sequence). CDR3 amino acids: CAWSVGLAGGFTDTQYF. The CDR3, as DNA: TGTGCCTGGAGTGTAGGGCTAGCGGGAGGATTCACAGATACGCAGTATTTT.

V usage is TRBV5-1 and J usage is TRBJ1-1; TRBD1 might be the D (6 bases). Germline lookup yields CDR1 SGHRS and CDR2 YFSETQ. The germline V and J ends were trimmed by 3 bases and 1 base, with 13 bases remaining between them. The CDR3 has 15 residues. CDR3 region: CASSSEMGQNTEAFF. DNA of the CDR3: TGCGCCAGCAGCTCGGAAATGGGACAGAACACTGAAGCTTTCTTT.

This chain connects TRBV7-9 to TRBJ1-2; D unclear. Germline values: CDR1 SEHNR, CDR2 FQNEAQ (reference sequence). Trimming shortened V by 5 bases and J by 3 bases, and 7 bases separated the two germline ends. The CDR3 runs to 12 residues. Here the CDR3 reads CASSATDYGYTF. The CDR3 nucleotides are TGTGCCAGCAGCGCTACCGACTATGGCTACACCTTC. The full variable domain, rest sourced from reference TRBV7-9 and TRBJ1-2, is DTGVSQNPRHKITKRGQNVTFRCDPISEHNRLYWYRQTLGQGPEFLTYFQNEAQLEKSRLLSDRFSAERPKGSFSTLEIQRTEQGDSAMYLCASSATDYGYTFGSGTRLTVV.

This clone has just a few counts. The V call is TRBV2, the J call TRBJ1-5; 8 bases map to TRBD1. Germline V gene data show CDR1 as SNHLY and CDR2 as FYNNEI. The CDR3 spans 14 residues. J was trimmed by 6 bases and V by 3 bases; bases with no gene match: 4. The CDR3 here is CASSERQGFQPQHF. The DNA for the CDR3 is TGTGCCAGCAGTGAGAGACAGGGGTTTCAGCCCCAGCATTTT.

The chain carries TRBV7-8 and TRBJ2-1; 13 nucleotides match TRBD2. V lost 5 bases to trimming and J lost 4 bases; unmatched junction nucleotides: 8. From germline, CDR1 is SGHVS and CDR2 FQNEAQ. The CDR3 is made up of 17 amino acids. CDR3 coding DNA: TGTGCCAGCAGCCTGGGACTAGCGGGGAAACAGTACAATGAGCAGTTCTTC. It yields the protein CASSLGLAGKQYNEQFF.

This sequence joins TRBV30 and TRBJ2-2; 14 bases map to TRBD2. The V gene end was trimmed by 4 bases and the J gene end by 6 bases; junction bases not matched to a gene: 4. The CDR3 consists of 15 residues. Germline loops: CDR1 GTSNPN, CDR2 SVGIG (reference sequence). CDR3: CAWNGLAGGPGELFF. As DNA, the CDR3 is TGTGCCTGGAACGGACTAGCGGGGGGACCCGGGGAGCTGTTTTTT.

The rearrangement joins TRBV7-9 to TRBJ1-2, with 9 bases lining up with TRBD1. Per germline, CDR1 SEHNR and CDR2 FQNEAQ (reference sequence). This CDR3 comprises 15 residues. After removal of 1 base from V and 8 bases from J, the junction contained 8 bases not matched to a gene. In DNA form, the CDR3 reads TGTGCCAGCAGCTTAGTGGGACAGGGTTTCGACGGCTACACCTTC. The encoded protein is CASSLVGQGFDGYTF.

In regard to this clone: At one of its ends the junction is not consistent with the germline gene, which may arise from a read error. The rearrangement uses TRBV19 and TRBJ2-7; 9 bases match TRBD1. The CDR3 is 15 amino acids. Germline CDR1 reads LNHDA; CDR2 reads SQIVND (reference sequence). The chain's CDR3 is CASSRPGQGSSEQYF. CDR3 DNA sequence: TGTGCCAGTAGCAGACCGGGACAGGGCTCCTCCGAGCAGTACTTC.